Sequencing of this T cell receptor (beta chain) was carried out in a study of vaccination effects on CD4 cells after COVID-19. Study-wide results and caveats: No early post-infection timepoints were available in the study, which also included few convalescent patients.

Upon completion of 10 to 11 days in culture, CD4+ T cells were isolated. Two doses of either BNT162b2 or mRNA-1273 were given to each participant. Prior SARS-CoV-2 infection was absent in the vaccine recipients, as shown by negative nucleocapsid antibodies. About this clone itself: Its antigen is still unknown.

This table comes from immunoSEQ multiplex PCR, and its TCRdb copy is limited to in-frame clones, with some not included. The table includes 60,000 to 80,000 clones, around two thirds detected once. This CDR3 is 18 amino acids long. The trim removed 0 bases at V and 0 bases at J, leaving 9 bases unmatched. Germline V gene lookup returns CDR1 SGHNT and CDR2 YYREEE (reference sequence). This sequence joins TRBV5-4 and TRBJ1-3, with 7 positions matching TRBD1. Sequenced material: CD4+ T cells from PBMCs cultured without peptide, taken after COVID-19 vaccination. This clonotype was obtained from a human donor who received a COVID-19 vaccine. The DNA for the CDR3 is TGTGCCAGCAGCTTGGGGGGGACAGCGACGAGCTCTGGAAACACCATATATTTT. It is translated as CASSLGGTATSSGNTIYF.